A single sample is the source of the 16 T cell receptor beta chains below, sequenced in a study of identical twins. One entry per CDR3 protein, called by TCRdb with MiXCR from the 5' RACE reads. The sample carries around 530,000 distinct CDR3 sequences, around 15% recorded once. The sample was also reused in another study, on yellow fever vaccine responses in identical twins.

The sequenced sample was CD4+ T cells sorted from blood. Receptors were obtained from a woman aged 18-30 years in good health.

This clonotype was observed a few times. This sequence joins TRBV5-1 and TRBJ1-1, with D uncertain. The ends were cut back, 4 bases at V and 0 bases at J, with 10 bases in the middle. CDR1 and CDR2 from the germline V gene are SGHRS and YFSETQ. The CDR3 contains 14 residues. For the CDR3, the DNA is TGCGCCAGCAGCCCCCCGGGAGTGAACACTGAAGCTTTCTTT. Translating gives CASSPPGVNTEAFF.

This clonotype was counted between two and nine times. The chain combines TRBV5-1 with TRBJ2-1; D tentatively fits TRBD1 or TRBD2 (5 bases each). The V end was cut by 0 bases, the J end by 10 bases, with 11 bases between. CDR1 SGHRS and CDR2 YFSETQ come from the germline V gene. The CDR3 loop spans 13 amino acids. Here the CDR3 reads CASSLDERGEQFF. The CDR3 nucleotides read TGCGCCAGCAGCTTGGACGAGAGGGGCGAGCAGTTCTTC.

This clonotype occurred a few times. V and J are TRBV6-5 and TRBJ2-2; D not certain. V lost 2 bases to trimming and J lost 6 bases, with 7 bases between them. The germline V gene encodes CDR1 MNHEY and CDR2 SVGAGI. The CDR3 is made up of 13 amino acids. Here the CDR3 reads CASSYADAGELFF. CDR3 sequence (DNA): TGTGCCAGCAGTTACGCCGATGCCGGGGAGCTGTTTTTT.

The CDR3 sequence is CASSPRPVSGTSYNEQFF. Written as DNA, the CDR3 is TGTGCCAGCAGTCCTCGTCCTGTTTCCGGGACCTCCTACAATGAGCAGTTCTTC. The chain couples TRBV27 to TRBJ2-1; D may match TRBD1 or TRBD2 (5 bases each). The CDR3 is 18 residues long. Trimming removed 5 bases at V and 0 bases at J, with 20 bases between. Per germline, CDR1 MNHEY and CDR2 SMNVEV (reference sequence).

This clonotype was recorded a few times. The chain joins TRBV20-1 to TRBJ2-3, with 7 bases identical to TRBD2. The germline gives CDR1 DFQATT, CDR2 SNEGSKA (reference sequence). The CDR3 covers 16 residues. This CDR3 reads CSGRKVGGPVTDTQYF. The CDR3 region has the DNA TGCAGCGGACGTAAGGTGGGAGGGCCCGTCACAGATACGCAGTATTTT.

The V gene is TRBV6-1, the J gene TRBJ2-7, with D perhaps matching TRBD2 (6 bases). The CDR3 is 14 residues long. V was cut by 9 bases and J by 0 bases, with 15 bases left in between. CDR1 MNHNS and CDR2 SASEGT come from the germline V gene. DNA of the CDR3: TGTGCCAGTCAGGCCGCGGGGACCTCCTACGAGCAGTACGTC. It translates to CASQAAGTSYEQYV.

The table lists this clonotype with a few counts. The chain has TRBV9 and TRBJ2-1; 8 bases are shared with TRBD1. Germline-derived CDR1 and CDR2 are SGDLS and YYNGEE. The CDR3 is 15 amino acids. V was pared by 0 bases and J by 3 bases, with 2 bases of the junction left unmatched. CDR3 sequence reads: CASSVGDRRYNEQFF. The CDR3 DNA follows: TGTGCCAGCAGCGTAGGGGACAGGCGCTACAATGAGCAGTTCTTC.

This CDR3 is CASSSQNTNEQFF. CDR3 DNA sequence: TGTGCCAGCAGCTCACAAAATACCAATGAGCAGTTCTTC. The chain joins TRBV7-3 to TRBJ2-1, with no clear D. This CDR3 is built from 13 residues. The V gene's germline CDR1 is SGHTA and CDR2 FQGTGA. Trimming cost V 4 bases and J 6 bases, with 10 bases left between them.

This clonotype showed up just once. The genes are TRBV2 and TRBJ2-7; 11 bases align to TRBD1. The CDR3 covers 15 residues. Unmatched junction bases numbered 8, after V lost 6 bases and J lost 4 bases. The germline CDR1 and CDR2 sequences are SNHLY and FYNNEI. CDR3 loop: CASSVGQGAGYEQYF. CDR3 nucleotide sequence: TGTGCCAGCAGCGTTGGACAGGGGGCTGGGTACGAGCAGTACTTC. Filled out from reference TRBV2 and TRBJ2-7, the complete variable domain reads EPEVTQTPSHQVTQMGQEVILRCVPISNHLYFYWYRQILGQKVEFLVSFYNNEISEKSEIFDDQFSVERPDGSNFTLKIRSTKLEDSAMYFCASSVGQGAGYEQYFGPGTRLTVT.

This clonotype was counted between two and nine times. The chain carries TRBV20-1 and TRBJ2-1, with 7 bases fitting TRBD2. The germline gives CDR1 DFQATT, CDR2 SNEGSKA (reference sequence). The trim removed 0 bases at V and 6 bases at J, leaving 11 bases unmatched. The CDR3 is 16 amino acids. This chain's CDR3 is CSARDQLLAGGNEQFF. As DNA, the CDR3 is TGCAGTGCTAGAGATCAGTTGTTAGCGGGCGGCAATGAGCAGTTCTTC.

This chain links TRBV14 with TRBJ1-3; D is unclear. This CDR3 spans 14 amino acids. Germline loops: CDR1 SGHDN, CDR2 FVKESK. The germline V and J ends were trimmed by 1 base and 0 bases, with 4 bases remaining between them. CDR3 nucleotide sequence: TGTGCCAGCAGCCAAGTTTACTCTGGAAACACCATATATTTT. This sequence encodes CASSQVYSGNTIYF.

CDR3 bases: TGTGCCAGCAGCTTGGAACAGGGGCATGAGCAGTTCTTC. Translation: CASSLEQGHEQFF. The V call is TRBV5-6, the J call TRBJ2-1, with 7 bases matching TRBD1. The CDR3 loop spans 13 amino acids. V gave up 0 bases and J gave up 8 bases; unmatched junction bases: 2. Germline V gene lookup returns CDR1 SGHDT and CDR2 YYEEEE.

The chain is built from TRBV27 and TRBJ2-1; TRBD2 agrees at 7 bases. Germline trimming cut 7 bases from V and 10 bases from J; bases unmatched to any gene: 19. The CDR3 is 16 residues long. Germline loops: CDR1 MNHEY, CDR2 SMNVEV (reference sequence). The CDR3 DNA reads TGTGCCAGCACTGTAGAATCTAGCGGTAGGGGTGTCGAGCAGTTCTTC. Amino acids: CASTVESSGRGVEQFF.

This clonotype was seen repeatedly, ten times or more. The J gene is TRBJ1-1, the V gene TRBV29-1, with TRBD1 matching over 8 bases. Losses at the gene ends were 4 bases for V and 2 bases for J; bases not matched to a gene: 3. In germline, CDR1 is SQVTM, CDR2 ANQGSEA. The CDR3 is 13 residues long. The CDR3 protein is CSVGGTGNTEAFF. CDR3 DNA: TGCAGCGTTGGGGGGACAGGTAACACTGAAGCTTTCTTT.

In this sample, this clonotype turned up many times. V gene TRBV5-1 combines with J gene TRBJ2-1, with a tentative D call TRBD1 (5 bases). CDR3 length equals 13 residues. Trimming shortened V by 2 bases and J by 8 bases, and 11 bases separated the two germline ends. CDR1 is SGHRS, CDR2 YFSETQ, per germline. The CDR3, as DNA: TGCGCCAGCAGCTTTGGGCAGGGCGATGAGCAGTTCTTC. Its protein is CASSFGQGDEQFF. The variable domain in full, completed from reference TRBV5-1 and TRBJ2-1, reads KAGVTQTPRYLIKTRGQQVTLSCSPISGHRSVSWYQQTPGQGLQFLFEYFSETQRNKGNFPGRFSGRQFSNSRSEMNVSTLELGDSALYLCASSFGQGDEQFFGPGTRLTVL.

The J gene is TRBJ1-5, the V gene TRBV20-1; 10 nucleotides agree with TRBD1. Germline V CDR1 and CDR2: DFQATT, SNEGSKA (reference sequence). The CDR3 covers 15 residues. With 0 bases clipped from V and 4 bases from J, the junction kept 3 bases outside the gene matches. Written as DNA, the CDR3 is TGCAGTGCTAGAGAATCGGGACAGGGGAATCAGCCCCAGCATTTT. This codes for CSARESGQGNQPQHF.